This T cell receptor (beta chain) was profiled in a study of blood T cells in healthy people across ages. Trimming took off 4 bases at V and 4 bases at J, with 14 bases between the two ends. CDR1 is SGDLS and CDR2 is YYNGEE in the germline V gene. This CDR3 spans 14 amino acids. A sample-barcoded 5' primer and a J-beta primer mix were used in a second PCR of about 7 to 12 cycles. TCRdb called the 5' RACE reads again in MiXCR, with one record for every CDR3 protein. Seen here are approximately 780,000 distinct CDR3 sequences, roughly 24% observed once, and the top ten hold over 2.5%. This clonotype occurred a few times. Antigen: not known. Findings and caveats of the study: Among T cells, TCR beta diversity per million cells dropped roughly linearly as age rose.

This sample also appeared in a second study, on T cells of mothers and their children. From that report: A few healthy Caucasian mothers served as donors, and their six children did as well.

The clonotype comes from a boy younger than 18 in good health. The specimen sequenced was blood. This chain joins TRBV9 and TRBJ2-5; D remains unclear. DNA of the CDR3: TGTGCCAGCAGCAGTAGCCCCCGCGCAGAGACCCAGTACTTC. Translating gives CASSSSPRAETQYF. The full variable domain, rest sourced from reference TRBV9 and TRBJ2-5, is DSGVTQTPKHLITATGQRVTLRCSPRSGDLSVYWYQQSLDQGLQFLIQYYNGEERAKGNILERFSAQQFPDLHSELNLSSLELGDSALYFCASSSSPRAETQYFGPGTRLLVL.